A few counts support the clone carrying this TCR beta chain. What it binds is unknown. The read finishes 3 residues shy of the CDR3 end, and the germline J gene is used to complete it. Profiled with immunoSEQ multiplex PCR; TCRdb holds only in-frame clones, not every one. The sample shows approximately 28,000 clones, no singletons; the ten largest hold 2.5% to 3.5%. Of CVID subjects, about 15 were female and around 27 male, mean age around 36. This record belongs to a study of T cell clonality in common variable immunodeficiency. In germline, CDR1 is SGHAT, CDR2 FQNNGV. Trimming took off 6 bases at V and 5 bases at J, with 11 bases between the two ends. The CDR3 is 12 amino acids. Study results and caveats: In common variable immunodeficiency, TCR beta chains reportedly carried fewer deletions and N-nucleotide insertions.

This clonotype originated in a human donor with common variable immunodeficiency. The rearrangement uses TRBV11-2 and TRBJ2-7; D is possibly TRBD1 (5 bases). Sequencing was done on a sample of peripheral blood mononuclear cells. The CDR3: CASRSRVHEQYF. Partial CDR3 DNA: TGTGCCAGCAGGTCCAGGGTCCACGAG.